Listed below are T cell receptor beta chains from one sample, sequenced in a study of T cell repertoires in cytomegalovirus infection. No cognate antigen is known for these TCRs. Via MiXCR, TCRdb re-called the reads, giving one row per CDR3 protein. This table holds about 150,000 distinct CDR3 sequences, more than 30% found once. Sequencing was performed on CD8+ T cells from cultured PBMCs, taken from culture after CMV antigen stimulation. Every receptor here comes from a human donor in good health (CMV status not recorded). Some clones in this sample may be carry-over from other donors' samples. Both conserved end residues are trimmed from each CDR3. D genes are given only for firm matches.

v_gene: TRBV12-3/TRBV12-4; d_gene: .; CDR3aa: ASSSPWGTNKDTEAF
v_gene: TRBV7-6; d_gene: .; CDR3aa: ASSHGTQSSYEQY
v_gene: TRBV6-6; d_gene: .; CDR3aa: ASSYSGATNEKLF
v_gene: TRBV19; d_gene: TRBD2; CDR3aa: ASTESGGGTQY
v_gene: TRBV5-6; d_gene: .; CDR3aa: ASSLAGLVEAF
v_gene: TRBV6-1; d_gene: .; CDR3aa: ASRQGGETQY
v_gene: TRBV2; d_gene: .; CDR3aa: ATVGYGYT
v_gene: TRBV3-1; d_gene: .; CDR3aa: ASSQGERIEQF
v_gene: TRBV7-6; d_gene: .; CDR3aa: ASSQGGEKLF
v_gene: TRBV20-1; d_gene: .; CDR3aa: SARGRLMNTEAF
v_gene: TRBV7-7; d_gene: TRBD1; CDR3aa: ASSSGQGLDTGELF
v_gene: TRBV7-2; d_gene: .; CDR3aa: ASSPGQSSYEQY
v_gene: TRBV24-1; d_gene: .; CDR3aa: ATSDVVGGQYEQF
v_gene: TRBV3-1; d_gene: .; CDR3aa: ASSQDLGSNNEQF
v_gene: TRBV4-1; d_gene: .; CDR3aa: ASSFPSQGGRVDTEAF
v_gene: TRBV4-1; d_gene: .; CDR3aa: ASSQDSGNTGELF
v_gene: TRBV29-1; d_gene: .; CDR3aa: SAHRTFPYNEQF
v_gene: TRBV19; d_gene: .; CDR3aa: ASSIKTSDTQY
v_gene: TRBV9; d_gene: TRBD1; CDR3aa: ASSARQGSYEQY
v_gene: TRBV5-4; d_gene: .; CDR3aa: ASSLDYNSPLH
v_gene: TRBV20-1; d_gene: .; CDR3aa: SARPWGSNTEAF